The 12 T cell receptor beta chains below were found in one sample sequenced in a study of post-analysis software for immune sequencing data. Study findings and constraints: Roughly 5 TRBV segments were significantly more frequent in patients than in controls. TRBV5-6, TRBV5-1 and TRBV20-1 were among these segments.

The authors incorporated unique molecular identifiers into the TCR beta cDNA libraries. TCRdb analysed the PCR reads with MiXCR anew, one entry per CDR3 protein. The sample has 700,000 to 900,000 distinct CDR3 sequences, 40% to 55% seen once. These receptors lack a known antigen. The sample consisted of blood. The receptors shown here come from a girl aged 10-17 years with multiple sclerosis.

The chain uses TRBV12-3 or TRBV12-4 and TRBJ1-5, with 12 bases that match TRBD1. V lost 3 bases and J lost 7; bases outside the gene matches: 7. This CDR3 has 16 residues. This chain's CDR3 is CASSLGTGGLGQPQHF. The CDR3 DNA is TGTGCCAGCAGTTTGGGGACAGGGGGCTTAGGGCAGCCCCAGCATTTT.

The sample holds a few counts of this clonotype. The chain combines TRBV11-2 with TRBJ2-4; TRBD2 matches at 7 bases. CDR1 and CDR2 (germline): SGHAT, FQNNGV. The CDR3 sequence is 14 residues long. With V trimmed by 5 bases and J by 13 bases, 14 bases remained unmatched. The CDR3 bases are TGTGCCAGCAGCCGAGGAGGGAGTGGGGGGGAGCAGTACTTC. Encoded protein: CASSRGGSGGEQYF.

In its sample, this clonotype was seen a few times. This chain joins TRBV9 and TRBJ2-5; tentatively, D is TRBD2 (5 bases). The V end lost 0 bases, the J end lost 1 base, and 10 bases lay between the germline ends. There are 15 residues in the CDR3. Germline V lookup: CDR1 SGDLS, CDR2 YYNGEE. The CDR3 DNA follows: TGTGCCAGCAGCGTAGGGGGAAGCGGCCAAGAGACCCAGTACTTC. Its protein product is CASSVGGSGQETQYF.

Remarks on this clonotype: Compared with germline, one end of the junction differs, possibly owing to a read error. This chain joins TRBV18 and TRBJ2-3, with a tentative D call TRBD2 (6 bases). Germline lookup yields CDR1 KGHSH and CDR2 LQKENI. The CDR3 spans 18 residues. CDR3: CAGSPTPSAGSSTDTQYF. In nucleotides, the CDR3 is TGTGCCGGCTCACCGACACCCTCAGCGGGCTCAAGCACAGATACGCAGTATTTT.

The chain joins TRBV27 to TRBJ2-1; D is tentatively TRBD1 or TRBD2 (5 bases each). This CDR3 comprises 17 residues. The germline CDR1 and CDR2 sequences are MNHEY and SMNVEV (reference sequence). V lost 5 bases and J 4 bases, leaving 21 bases between the germline ends. CDR3 in DNA: TGTGCCAGCAGTCAACCGATACGGGCCGGGGCTTACAATGAGCAGTTCTTC. This gives the protein CASSQPIRAGAYNEQFF.

The gene calls are TRBV7-8 and TRBJ2-7; 7 positions agree with TRBD1. CDR3 length: 13 amino acids. J lost 6 bases, V lost 5 bases, and 7 bases had no gene match. CDR1 SGHVS and CDR2 FQNEAQ come from the germline V gene. The CDR3 loop reads CASSADRTFEQYF. CDR3 nucleotide sequence: TGTGCCAGCAGCGCGGACAGGACTTTCGAGCAGTACTTC.

J is TRBJ2-7 and V is TRBV3-1; TRBD2 matches at 9 bases. Germline V lookup: CDR1 LGHDT, CDR2 YNNKEL (reference sequence). This CDR3 has 21 amino acids. V trimming: 3 bases; J trimming: 1 base; junction bases outside the gene matches: 22. The CDR3 sequence is CASSQGKGDRVQREVSYEQYF. In nucleotides, the CDR3 is TGTGCCAGCAGCCAGGGTAAAGGTGACAGGGTACAGCGGGAGGTATCCTACGAGCAGTACTTC.

This clonotype was detected once. V is TRBV4-2 and J is TRBJ2-1; 9 bases line up with TRBD2. Germline CDR1 and CDR2: LGHNA and YNFKEQ. The CDR3 contains 17 residues. V shed 2 bases and J 6 bases; nucleotides not matched to a gene: 11. The CDR3 DNA reads TGTGCCAGCAGCCAAACAAATAGCGGGAGTGGTCGCAATGAGCAGTTCTTC. It yields the protein CASSQTNSGSGRNEQFF.

The CDR3 sequence: CASSLAPIGARYNSPLHF. In DNA form, the CDR3 reads TGTGCCAGCAGCTTAGCGCCAATCGGGGCGCGGTATAATTCACCCCTCCACTTT. The rearrangement uses TRBV7-2 and TRBJ1-6; weak D call: TRBD1 (5 bases). V lost 0 bases to trimming and J lost 4 bases, with 16 bases between them. Germline CDR1 and CDR2: SGHTA and FQGNSA. This CDR3 region has 18 residues.

V usage is TRBV5-6 and J usage is TRBJ1-2; D is ambiguous. The CDR3 is made up of 12 amino acids. With 3 bases removed from V and 8 bases from J, the gap between germline ends came to 11 bases. Germline-derived CDR1 and CDR2 are SGHDT and YYEEEE. CDR3 residues: CASSWLGEGYTF. The CDR3 nucleotides read TGTGCCAGCAGCTGGCTTGGTGAGGGCTACACCTTC.

This chain uses TRBV20-1 with TRBJ2-7, with 13 positions matching TRBD2. The J call may be mistaken, given a closer DNA end match to TRBJ2-5. The CDR3 totals 15 residues. Germline V gene lookup returns CDR1 DFQATT and CDR2 SNEGSKA (reference sequence). CDR3 protein: CSARPLAGGPETQYF. The CDR3 DNA sequence: TGCAGTGCCCGACCACTAGCGGGAGGGCCGGAGACCCAGTACTTC.

J is TRBJ2-3 and V is TRBV6-5; no firm D call. V lost 6 bases, J lost 4 bases, and 17 bases lay in between. Germline V CDR1 and CDR2: MNHEY, SVGAGI. This CDR3 spans 15 amino acids. This chain's CDR3 is CASRPSSVLADTQYF. The DNA for the CDR3 is TGTGCCAGCAGGCCCTCCTCGGTCCTTGCAGATACGCAGTATTTT.